This TCR beta chain emerged from a study of T cells in Graves' hyperthyroidism and ophthalmopathy. The sample holds a few counts of this clonotype. The CDR3 loop spans 17 amino acids. V lost 5 bases and J lost 5; bases outside the gene matches: 18. The germline V gene encodes CDR1 DFQATT and CDR2 SNEGSKA (reference sequence). Authors of the study amplified TCR beta CDR3 regions from RNA transcripts. Primed by the HTBI set, a first-round RT-PCR was run on the TCR CDR3. TCRdb passed the multiplex PCR reads through MiXCR, listing each CDR3 protein once. Of 490,000 or so distinct CDR3 sequences in the sample, about 16% were seen once.

The receptor was isolated from a woman in her thirties with Graves' ophthalmopathy. This chain links TRBV20-1 with TRBJ1-1; 9 bases agree with TRBD1. Sequencing used blood. CDR3 protein: CSAVAPPGQGPGTEAFF. CDR3 nucleotide sequence: TGCAGTGCTGTCGCACCTCCCGGACAGGGGCCGGGGACTGAAGCTTTCTTT.